This TCR beta chain was retrieved from a study of PD-1 blockade in mismatch repair-deficient tumors. Worth noting for this clone: The antigen is unknown.

Only in-frame clones appear in the TCRdb table, and some are missing; sequencing was by immunoSEQ multiplex PCR. The data contain 49,000 or so clones, 81% of them singletons. The CDR3 consists of 12 residues. With 1 base removed from V and 3 bases from J, the gap between germline ends came to 3 bases. Per the germline V gene, CDR1 is LNHNV and CDR2 is YYDKDF (reference sequence). Study-level findings and limits: Rapid post-treatment expansion, then contraction, generally preceding radiologic response, marked tumor-resident clones.

The chain combines TRBV15 with TRBJ1-1; no firm D call. Specimen: peripheral blood, collected more than 19 weeks after starting pembrolizumab. This TCR was sampled from an adult with mismatch repair-deficient cancer. CDR3 in amino acids: CATSRGYTEAFF. The CDR3 DNA reads TGTGCCACCAGCAGAGGGTACACTGAAGCTTTCTTT.